This T cell receptor beta chain appears in the sequencing data of a study of shared clonotypes between healthy human individuals (TCRdb year 2020). Describing the broader study: A few men and two women, aged 18 to 49 years, made up the cohort. Per donor, three plates each were used for CD4 naive and CD4 memory, two for CD8 naive, and one for CD8 memory. Blood TCR repertoires of about five healthy adults were deeply sequenced to estimate repertoire size and the extent of clonotype sharing between individuals. Libraries were prepared and TCR repertoires were sequenced by different laboratories using diverse techniques, in order to increase sequencing depth and limit assay-specific biases. Leukapheresis yielded between about 0.85 and 10 billion PBMCs per donor. General findings and caveats noted by the study authors: Sampling was restricted to blood, and TCR repertoires in tissues likely differ from the TCR repertoires found in blood. Compared with non-shared clonotypes, clonotypes shared by all four sorted-subset donors had higher generation probabilities. Naive subsets generally had larger estimated clonotype richness than memory subsets did. The small number of donors limited the genetic and exposure-history diversity represented. Rarefaction of sorted-subset datasets indicated incomplete sequencing despite the large sequencing depth. When several donors were compared, the shared fraction of clonotypes was about 5.2% for naive CD4, roughly 3.4% for naive CD8, 2.3% for memory CD4, and roughly 0.43% for memory CD8. Pairwise subsampling indicated that sequencing depth was expected to affect the degree of clonotype sharing among donors.

TCR CDR3 regions were amplified from genomic DNA by multiplex PCR using the deep immunoSEQ assay. Extracted genomic DNA from each cell subset was distributed evenly across all wells of several immunoSEQ 96-well plates, and each plate was treated as a replicate. For sorted subsets, 150 to 250 ng genomic DNA, equal to 25,000 to 35,000 T cell genomes, was loaded into each replicate PCR. Purified libraries were measured with a Qubit 3.0 fluorometer, size-checked on a Bioanalyzer 2100, and measured again with the KAPA Library Quantification kit. Every immunoSEQ 96-well plate was sequenced on a separate single-read 150-cycle Illumina NextSeq 550 flow cell. Per the authors' processing: Because only junctional sequences without quality scores were contained in the immunoSEQ output, filtering matching that applied to full-length reads could not be performed. Sequences were annotated with PyIR, a Python wrapper for IgBLAST v1.9, using IMGT germline references to assign V/J genes and CDR3. Reads with weak V/J assignments (E-value above 1e-6), missing CDR3, stop codons, out-of-frame junctions, or ambiguous translated residues were removed. V3J clonotypes were defined as sequences sharing the same inferred V gene, J gene, and CDR3 amino acid sequence. To compute the percentage overlap between repertoires, the number of shared unique clonotypes was divided by the size of the smaller repertoire. Repertoire richness was assessed with RTK rarefaction, the Chao1 estimator, and Recon v2.1 estimates of unobserved clonotypes. OLGA was used to compute generation probabilities for all TCRbeta clonotypes that the gDNA method yielded from four donors. The table was pulled from immuneACCESS by TCRdb, which kept in-frame rearrangements only. Such tables lose some clones; where checked, under half of the loss comes from unresolved V genes, and the rest has no known cause. V and J calls and clone size are copied from that table; D and trimming were computed from the DNA. This sample holds around 2.1 million clones; 90% to 97% were observed only once. Of the sample, around 0.13% falls within the top ten clones.

This clone appeared once. Its recognized antigen is unknown. The input lacks base qualities; no much larger clone sits a single base away. The germline V gene provides CDR1 MNHEY and CDR2 SVGAGI. The CDR3 goes from the cysteine to the phenylalanine over 14 residues. The read is trimmed to its CDR3 DNA, 42 bases read in frame from base 1. V is reduced by 4 bases and J by 5 bases, leaving a spacing of 12 bases between them. Healthy HIV-negative adults with no recently reported acute infections or vaccinations were included as donors. All donors were Caucasian adults living in Nashville, Tennessee, USA. CD4+ T cells were enriched by magnetic negative selection, after which naive cells were positively selected on CD45RA and the negative fraction was taken as the memory subset. After blood collection by leukapheresis, PBMCs were isolated using Ficoll-Histopaque density gradient centrifugation and then cryopreserved in the vapor phase of liquid nitrogen. Analytical flow cytometry was used to check the purity and quantity of each magnetically sorted T cell population. From each sorted fraction, genomic DNA was isolated and quantified by UV absorbance on a Nanodrop 2000c.

The origin of this receptor is a man aged 18 to 30 in good health. This sequence uses TRBV6-5 and TRBJ2-1; the D segment may tentatively be TRBD1 or TRBD2, each giving 5 matched bases. The sequenced material came from naive CD4+ T cells sorted from blood. Per the publication, the cell subset or site label means: CD45RA+ positively selected. The CDR3 protein sequence reads: CASSSRGVHNEQFF. The sequenced DNA: TGTGCCAGCAGTTCTCGGGGCGTCCACAATGAGCAGTTCTTC.